These T cell receptor beta chains were read from a single sample in a study of cytomegalovirus exposure and HLA in healthy donors. Sequencing was performed with immunoSEQ multiplex PCR; in TCRdb, only in-frame clones are kept and a portion is missing. In the table there are about 180,000 clones, 77% of which are singletons. The sample consisted of PBMCs. These receptors all come from a man between 18 and 35 years old in good health and CMV-seronegative. Both conserved end residues are part of each CDR3. Fields, in order: CDR3 length, clone size, J gene, V gene, D gene, CDR3 protein, CDR3 DNA. A D gene is named only where the DNA matches it firmly. The size field is filled for only some rows; it gives once, few, many or a size class.

>15|NA|TRBJ1-2|TRBV7-8|TRBD1
CASSLGTGKGYGYTF
TGTGCCAGCAGCCTTGGGACAGGGAAGGGCTATGGCTACACCTTC
>13|NA|TRBJ1-2|TRBV19|NA
CASSIATNYGYTF
TGTGCCAGTAGTATAGCCACTAACTATGGCTACACCTTC
>13|few|TRBJ2-1|TRBV6-5|NA
CATQQFTYNEQFF
TGTGCCACCCAACAGTTTACCTACAATGAGCAGTTCTTC
>14|NA|TRBJ1-6|TRBV7-2|TRBD1
CASSPDRGGTPLHF
TGTGCCAGCAGCCCGGACAGGGGAGGGACACCCCTCCACTTT
>15|NA|TRBJ2-7|TRBV27|TRBD1
CASSTPGQGPYEQYF
TGTGCCAGCAGTACACCGGGACAGGGACCCTACGAGCAGTACTTC
>15|NA|TRBJ2-3|TRBV12-5|TRBD2
CASGRAGGRTDTQYF
TGTGCTAGTGGTCGAGCGGGAGGCCGCACAGATACGCAGTATTTT
>16|once|TRBJ2-7|TRBV19|NA
CASSISRTGARCEQYF
TGTGCCAGTAGTATCTCTCGAACGGGAGCTAGGTGCGAGCAGTACTTC
>14|NA|TRBJ2-3|TRBV11-2|NA
CASRPPSGTDTQYF
TGTGCCAGCAGACCTCCTAGCGGCACAGATACGCAGTATTTT
>15|NA|TRBJ2-2|TRBV6-5|TRBD2
CASSSAGEGAGELFF
TGTGCCAGCAGTTCAGCGGGAGAAGGTGCCGGGGAGCTGTTTTTT
>16|NA|TRBJ2-3|TRBV11-2|NA
CASSLGVAPSTDTQYF
TGTGCCAGCAGCTTAGGGGTAGCCCCCTCCACAGATACGCAGTATTTT
>14|NA|TRBJ2-5|TRBV5-4|NA
CASSFGLSQETQYF
TGTGCCAGCAGCTTCGGACTATCACAAGAGACCCAGTACTTC
>14|NA|TRBJ1-1|TRBV29-1|TRBD1
CSGVGQGANTEAFF
TGCAGCGGTGTGGGACAGGGGGCCAACACTGAAGCTTTCTTT
>15|once|TRBJ1-5|TRBV5-6|TRBD1
CASSSGTGLSQPQHF
TGTGCCAGCAGCTCCGGGACAGGTCTTTCTCAGCCCCAGCATTTT
>19|NA|TRBJ2-6|TRBV4-3|NA
CASSQDVPHQHSGANVLTF
TGCGCCAGCAGCCAAGATGTACCACACCAACACTCTGGGGCCAACGTCCTGACTTTC
>16|NA|TRBJ1-4|TRBV6-1|NA
CASSEAGGTGAEKLFF
TGTGCCAGCAGTGAAGCCGGAGGGACCGGGGCTGAAAAACTGTTTTTT
>19|NA|TRBJ2-4|TRBV7-6|TRBD1
CASSLAPGQGAGAKNIQYF
TGTGCCAGCAGCTTAGCCCCGGGACAGGGGGCTGGGGCCAAAAACATTCAGTACTTC
>15|once|TRBJ2-3|TRBV11-3|NA
CASSLDLEGTDTQYF
TGTGCCAGCAGCTTAGATCTAGAGGGCACAGATACGCAGTATTTT
>15|NA|TRBJ2-7|TRBV5-1|NA
CASSSRGFGSYEQYF
TGCGCCAGCAGCTCCCGGGGTTTCGGCTCCTACGAGCAGTACTTC
>15|NA|TRBJ1-3|TRBV28|TRBD1
CASTLGTASGNTIYF
TGTGCCAGCACCCTGGGGACAGCCTCTGGAAACACCATATATTTT
>16|NA|TRBJ2-3|TRBV25-1|NA
CASRGPRGEEADTQYF
TGTGCCAGCCGGGGCCCCAGGGGGGAGGAGGCAGATACGCAGTATTTT
>18|few|TRBJ1-5|TRBV5-6|NA
CASSLGGNRESSNQPQHF
TGTGCCAGCAGCTTGGGGGGGAACAGGGAGTCGAGCAATCAGCCCCAGCATTTT
>13|few|TRBJ2-7|TRBV29-1|NA
CSVEDGAPGEQYF
TGCAGCGTTGAAGATGGGGCCCCGGGTGAGCAGTACTTC
>18|NA|TRBJ2-2|TRBV18|TRBD2
CASSPRFTSGSLTGELFF
TGTGCCAGCTCACCACGTTTTACTAGCGGGAGTTTGACCGGGGAGCTGTTTTTT
>17|NA|TRBJ2-7|TRBV18|TRBD2
CASSPDRLAKSSYEQYF
TGTGCCAGCTCACCGGACCGACTAGCGAAGAGCTCCTACGAGCAGTACTTC
>15|NA|TRBJ2-7|TRBV4-1|NA
CASSQVRGTSYEQYF
TGCGCCAGCAGCCAGGTTCGAGGCACCTCCTACGAGCAGTACTTC
>14|few|TRBJ2-5|TRBV6-5|NA
CASSSVRLAETQYF
TGTGCCAGCAGTTCCGTTCGTTTGGCAGAGACCCAGTACTTC
>16|NA|TRBJ2-1|TRBV30|TRBD2
CAWTRIRSGIRNEQFF
TGTGCCTGGACACGTATCCGGAGCGGGATTCGAAATGAGCAGTTCTTC
>14|NA|TRBJ1-2|TRBV7-2|NA
CASSLGGLGGGYTF
TGTGCCAGCAGCTTAGGGGGCCTGGGAGGAGGCTACACCTTC
>14|NA|TRBJ1-4|TRBV19|NA
CATQHGGLNEKLFF
TGTGCCACCCAGCATGGAGGTTTAAATGAAAAACTGTTTTTT
>14|NA|TRBJ2-5|TRBV5-4|NA
CASSLLRGVETQYF
TGTGCCAGCAGCCTTCTCAGGGGGGTAGAGACCCAGTACTTC
>13|NA|TRBJ1-4|TRBV19|NA
CASKKGLGEKLFF
TGTGCCAGTAAGAAGGGGCTAGGTGAAAAACTGTTTTTT
>14|once|TRBJ2-7|TRBV30|NA
CAWSWGPTSYEQYF
TGTGCCTGGAGTTGGGGGCCGACCTCCTACGAGCAGTACTTC
>13|few|TRBJ1-1|TRBV19|NA
CASSIVGESEAFF
TGTGCCAGTAGTATAGTCGGAGAGTCTGAAGCTTTCTTT
>15|NA|TRBJ1-2|TRBV7-8|NA
CASSLSGGLVYGYTF
TGTGCCAGCAGCTTATCGGGAGGTCTTGTCTATGGCTACACCTTC
>15|NA|TRBJ2-5|TRBV5-1|NA
CASSLWGGPQETQYF
TGCGCCAGCAGCTTGTGGGGGGGCCCACAAGAGACCCAGTACTTC
>15|NA|TRBJ2-5|TRBV5-1|TRBD2
CASSGGSGGAVTQYF
TGCGCCAGCAGCGGTGGTAGCGGGGGGGCCGTGACCCAGTACTTC